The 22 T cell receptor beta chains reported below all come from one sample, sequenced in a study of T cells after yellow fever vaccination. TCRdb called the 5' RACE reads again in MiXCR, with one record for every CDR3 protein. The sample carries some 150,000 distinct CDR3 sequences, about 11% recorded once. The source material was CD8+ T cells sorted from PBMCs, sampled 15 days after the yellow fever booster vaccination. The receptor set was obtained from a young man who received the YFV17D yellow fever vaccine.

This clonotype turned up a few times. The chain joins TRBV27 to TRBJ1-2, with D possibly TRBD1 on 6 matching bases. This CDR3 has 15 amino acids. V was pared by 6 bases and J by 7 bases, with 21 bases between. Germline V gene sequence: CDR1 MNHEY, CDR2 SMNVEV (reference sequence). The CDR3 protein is CASRGPPGGVSGYTF. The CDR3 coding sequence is TGTGCCAGCAGGGGGCCACCCGGGGGCGTTAGTGGCTACACCTTC.

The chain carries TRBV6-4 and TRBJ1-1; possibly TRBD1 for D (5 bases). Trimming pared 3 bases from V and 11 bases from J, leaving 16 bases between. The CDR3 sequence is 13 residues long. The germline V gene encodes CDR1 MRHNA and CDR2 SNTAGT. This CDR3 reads CASSETGGGSAFF. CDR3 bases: TGTGCCAGCAGTGAGACGGGGGGGGGATCGGCTTTCTTT.

CDR3 sequence: CASSYSIGRDTQYF. The CDR3 DNA is TGTGCCAGCAGTTACTCCATAGGACGGGATACGCAGTATTTT. The V and J genes are TRBV6-2 or TRBV6-3 and TRBJ2-3, with D unclear. This CDR3 region has 14 residues. Trimming cost V 0 bases and J 6 bases, with 10 bases left between them. Germline V gene data show CDR1 as MNHEY and CDR2 as SVGEGT.

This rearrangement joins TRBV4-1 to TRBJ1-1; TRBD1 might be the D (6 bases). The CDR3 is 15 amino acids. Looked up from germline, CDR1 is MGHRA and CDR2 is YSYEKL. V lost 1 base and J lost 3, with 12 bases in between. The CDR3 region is CASSQAFTGYTEAFF. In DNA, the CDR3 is TGCGCCAGCAGCCAAGCCTTCACAGGGTACACTGAAGCTTTCTTT.

The CDR3 region is CASSLQRLGADTQYF. CDR3 nucleotide sequence: TGTGCCAGCAGCTTACAGCGCTTGGGTGCAGATACGCAGTATTTT. The V call is TRBV7-2, the J call TRBJ2-3; D remains unclear. Between the trimmed V and J ends, which lost 2 bases and 4 bases, there was a span of 13 bases. Germline CDR1 is SGHTA and CDR2 is FQGNSA. The CDR3 covers 15 residues.

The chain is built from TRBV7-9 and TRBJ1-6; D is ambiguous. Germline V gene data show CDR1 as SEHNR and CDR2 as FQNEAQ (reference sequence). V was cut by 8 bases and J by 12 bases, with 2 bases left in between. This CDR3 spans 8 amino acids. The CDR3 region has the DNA TGTGCCAGCGAACCCCTCCACTTT. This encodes CASEPLHF.

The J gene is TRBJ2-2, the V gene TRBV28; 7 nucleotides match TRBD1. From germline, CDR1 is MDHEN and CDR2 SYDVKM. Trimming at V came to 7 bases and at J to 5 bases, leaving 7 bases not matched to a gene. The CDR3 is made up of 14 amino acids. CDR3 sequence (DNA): TGTGCCAGCACTCCGGCACAGGGGACCGGGGAGCTGTTTTTT. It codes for CASTPAQGTGELFF.

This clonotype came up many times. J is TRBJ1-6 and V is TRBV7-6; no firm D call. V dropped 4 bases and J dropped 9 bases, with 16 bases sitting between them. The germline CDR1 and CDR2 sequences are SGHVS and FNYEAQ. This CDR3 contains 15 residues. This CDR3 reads CASSSGEGLTSPLHF. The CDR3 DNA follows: TGTGCCAGCAGCTCCGGGGAGGGTCTTACTTCACCCCTCCACTTT.

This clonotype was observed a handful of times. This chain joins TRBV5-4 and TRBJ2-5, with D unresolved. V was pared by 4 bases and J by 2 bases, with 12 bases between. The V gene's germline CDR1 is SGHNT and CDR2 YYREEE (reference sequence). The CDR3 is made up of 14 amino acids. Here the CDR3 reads CASSPALEQETQYF. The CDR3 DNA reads TGTGCCAGCAGCCCGGCGCTCGAGCAAGAGACCCAGTACTTC.

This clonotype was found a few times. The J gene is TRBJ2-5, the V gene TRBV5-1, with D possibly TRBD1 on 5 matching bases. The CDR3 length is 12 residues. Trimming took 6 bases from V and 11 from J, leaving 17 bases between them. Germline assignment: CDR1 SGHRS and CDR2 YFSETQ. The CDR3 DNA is TGCGCCAGCACAGAGCCAAGGGGTAATCAGTACTTC. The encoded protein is CASTEPRGNQYF.

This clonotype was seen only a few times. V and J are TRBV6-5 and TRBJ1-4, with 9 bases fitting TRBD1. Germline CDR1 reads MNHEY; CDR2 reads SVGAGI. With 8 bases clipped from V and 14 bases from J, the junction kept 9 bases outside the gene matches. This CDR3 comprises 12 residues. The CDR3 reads CASGGPGQGLFF. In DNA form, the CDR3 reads TGTGCCAGCGGAGGTCCGGGACAGGGTCTGTTTTTT.

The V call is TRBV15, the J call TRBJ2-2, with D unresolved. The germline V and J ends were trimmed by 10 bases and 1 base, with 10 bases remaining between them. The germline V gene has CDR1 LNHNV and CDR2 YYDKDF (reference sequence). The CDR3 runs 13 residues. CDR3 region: CAIEAENTGELFF. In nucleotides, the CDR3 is TGTGCCATCGAGGCAGAGAACACCGGGGAGCTGTTTTTT.

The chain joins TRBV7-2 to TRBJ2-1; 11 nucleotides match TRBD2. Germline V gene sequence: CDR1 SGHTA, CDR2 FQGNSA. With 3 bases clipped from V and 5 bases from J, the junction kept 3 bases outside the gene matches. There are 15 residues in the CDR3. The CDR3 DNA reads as TGTGCCAGCAGCTTTAGCGGGGGGGGAAACAATGAGCAGTTCTTC. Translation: CASSFSGGGNNEQFF.

The CDR3 region has the DNA TGCAGTGCCCCGGATACAGAGAGGGTCAATGAGCAGTTCTTC. It is translated as CSAPDTERVNEQFF. The J gene is TRBJ2-1, the V gene TRBV20-1, with D maybe TRBD2 (5 bases). Trimming removed 6 bases at V and 6 bases at J, with 18 bases between. The germline V gene has CDR1 DFQATT and CDR2 SNEGSKA (reference sequence). The CDR3 is 14 residues long.

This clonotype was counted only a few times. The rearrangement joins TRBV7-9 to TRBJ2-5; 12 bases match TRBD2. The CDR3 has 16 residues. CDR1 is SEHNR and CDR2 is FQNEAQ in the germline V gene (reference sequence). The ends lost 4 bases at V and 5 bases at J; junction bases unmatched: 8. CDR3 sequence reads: CASSSLAGGLLETQYF. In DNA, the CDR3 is TGTGCCAGCAGCTCACTAGCGGGGGGCCTCCTGGAGACCCAGTACTTC.

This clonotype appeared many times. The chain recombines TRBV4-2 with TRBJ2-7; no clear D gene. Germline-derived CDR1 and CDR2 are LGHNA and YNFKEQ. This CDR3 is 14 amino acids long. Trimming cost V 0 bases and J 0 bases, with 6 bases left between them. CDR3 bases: TGTGCCAGCAGCCAAGAGGCAGCCTCCTACGAGCAGTACTTC. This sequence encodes CASSQEAASYEQYF.

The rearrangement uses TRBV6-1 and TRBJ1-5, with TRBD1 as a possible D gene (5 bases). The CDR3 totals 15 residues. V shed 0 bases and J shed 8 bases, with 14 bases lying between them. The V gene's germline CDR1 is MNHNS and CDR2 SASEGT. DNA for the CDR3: TGTGCCAGCAGTGAAGCAGCAGGGTCCGGCAAGCCCCAGCATTTT. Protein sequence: CASSEAAGSGKPQHF.

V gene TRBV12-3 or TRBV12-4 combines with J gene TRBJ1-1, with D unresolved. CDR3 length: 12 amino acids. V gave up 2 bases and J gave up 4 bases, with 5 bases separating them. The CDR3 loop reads CASSLIGTEAFF. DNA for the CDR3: TGTGCCAGCAGTTTAATCGGCACTGAAGCTTTCTTT.

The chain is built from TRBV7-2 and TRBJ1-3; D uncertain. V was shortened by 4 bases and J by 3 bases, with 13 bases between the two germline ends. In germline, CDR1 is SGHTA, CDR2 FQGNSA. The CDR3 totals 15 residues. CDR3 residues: CASSSPVELGNTIYF. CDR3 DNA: TGTGCCAGCAGCTCCCCGGTCGAACTTGGAAACACCATATATTTT.

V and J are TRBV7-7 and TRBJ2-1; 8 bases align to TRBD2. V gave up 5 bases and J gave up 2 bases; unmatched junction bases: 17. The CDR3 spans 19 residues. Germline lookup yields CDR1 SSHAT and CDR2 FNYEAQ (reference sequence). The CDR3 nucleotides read TGTGCCAGCAGCGCGACCCAGCGGGGGACTTCCCCCCCCTACAATGAGCAGTTCTTC. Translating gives CASSATQRGTSPPYNEQFF.

In DNA form, the CDR3 reads TGTGCCAGCAGCCAAGGTCTAACTAGCACAGATACGCAGTATTTT. It specifies CASSQGLTSTDTQYF. This sequence joins TRBV14 and TRBJ2-3, with D unclear. The germline gives CDR1 SGHDN, CDR2 FVKESK. This CDR3 has 15 residues. Trimming stripped 1 base from V and 0 bases from J, with 8 bases between. The full variable domain, rest sourced from reference TRBV14 and TRBJ2-3, is EAGVTQFPSHSVIEKGQTVTLRCDPISGHDNLYWYRRVMGKEIKFLLHFVKESKQDESGMPNNRFLAERTGGTYSTLKVQPAELEDSGVYFCASSQGLTSTDTQYFGPGTRLTVL.

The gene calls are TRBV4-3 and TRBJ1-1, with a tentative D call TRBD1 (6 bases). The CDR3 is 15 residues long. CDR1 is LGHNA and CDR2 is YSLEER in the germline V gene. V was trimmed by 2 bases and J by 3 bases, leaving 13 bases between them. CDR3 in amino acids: CASSQQGGRDTEAFF. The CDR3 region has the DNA TGCGCCAGCAGCCAACAAGGGGGGAGGGACACTGAAGCTTTCTTT.